The clone carrying this TCR beta chain was picked up one time. In the authors' workflow: ImmunoSEQ junction-only sequences lacked quality scores, so their filtering differed. Only in-frame clones appear in the TCRdb table, and some are missing; sequencing was by immunoSEQ multiplex PCR. From that table come the V and J calls and clone size; the DNA was used to work out D and trimming. The data show millions of clones, with 85% to 95% seen just once and 0.1% to 0.15% held by the top ten. This sample was included in a study of shared clonotypes between healthy human individuals. On the study more broadly: Each donor's CD4 naive and CD4 memory cells filled three plates apiece, CD8 naive two, and CD8 memory one.

The donors were all Caucasian adults (living in Nashville, Tennessee). The sequence was obtained from a man between 18 and 29 years old in good health. Specimen: naive CD4+ T cells sorted from blood. The subset: CD45RA+ positively selected.

CDR3 loop: CASTSQTGPHGYTF. CDR3 in DNA: TGTGCCAGCACATCCCAGACAGGGCCCCATGGCTACACCTTC. V and J are TRBV5-4 and TRBJ1-2, with TRBD1 identical over 7 bases. The ends lost 6 bases at V and 6 bases at J; junction bases unmatched: 11. Germline V lookup: CDR1 SGHNT, CDR2 YYREEE (reference sequence). CDR3 length equals 14 residues.